The clone carrying this T cell receptor (beta chain) has just one count. These data originate in a study of blood T cells in healthy people across ages. A second about 7 to 12 cycle PCR used barcoded and J-beta primers. TCRdb re-analysed the 5' RACE reads in MiXCR, keeping a single row per CDR3 protein. The sample contains fewer than 700,000 distinct CDR3 sequences, under 55% of which appear only once. The sample consisted of blood. This sequence originates from a man older than 75 in good health.

The DNA for the CDR3 is TGTGCCAGCAGCGTTGCGGGGGGCCCGATAGATACGCAGTATTTT. This encodes CASSVAGGPIDTQYF. This chain connects TRBV9 to TRBJ2-3, with 8 bases aligning to TRBD2. The CDR3 contains 15 residues. V shed 2 bases and J 5 bases; nucleotides not matched to a gene: 7. CDR1 and CDR2 from the germline V gene are SGDLS and YYNGEE.